This T cell receptor (beta chain) is drawn from a study of regulatory T cells in long-lasting Graves disease. Findings of the study overall: Having few samples may have compromised the accuracy. Persistent disease preferred TRBV28, TRBJ1-2 and TRBJ2-5; new disease, TRBV20-1 and TRBJ2-1.

According to the study, TCR beta libraries were built with iRepertoire HTBI primers and CDR3-region Arm-PCR. Authors' processing steps: The study identified more than 50 TRBV and approximately 13 TRBJ segments across samples. In TCRdb, the multiplex PCR reads were re-called with MiXCR into one record per CDR3 protein. TCRdb, rather than the study authors, made the V and J calls. The table has 400,000 to 500,000 distinct CDR3 sequences, approximately 21% seen once. The CDR3 spans 17 residues. Germline V gene lookup returns CDR1 DFQATT and CDR2 SNEGSKA (reference sequence). Trimming removed 0 bases at V and 3 bases at J, with 18 bases between. There are many counts of this clonotype. The antigen is undetermined. Noted time point: persistent/refractory GD, antithyroid drugs over 5 years with positive TRAb. PBMC-derived RNA was used for the TCR library.

This chain connects TRBV20-1 to TRBJ1-5; tentatively, D is TRBD1 (5 bases). The clonotype comes from a female donor with Graves disease. The input for sequencing was peripheral blood mononuclear cells (PBMCs), taken when the disease was refractory, from a patient treated with antithyroid drugs. The CDR3 loop reads CSARDPGLGTFNQPQHF. The CDR3 coding sequence is TGCAGTGCTAGAGATCCCGGTTTAGGGACCTTCAATCAGCCCCAGCATTTT.